The next 8 T cell receptor beta chains were all read from a single sample in a study of response to subunit inactivated influenza vaccine. TCRdb reprocessed the RT-PCR reads with MiXCR, giving one entry per CDR3 protein. The table shows 600,000 to 850,000 distinct CDR3 sequences, with 13% to 15% occurring only once. This material consisted of PBMCs from blood, taken around 14 days before vaccination. Source of these receptors: a man aged 50 or older who received an inactivated influenza vaccine.

The rearrangement uses TRBV28 and TRBJ2-7; TRBD1 matches 8 bases. This CDR3 spans 17 amino acids. CDR1 and CDR2 from the germline V gene are MDHEN and SYDVKM. The trim removed 10 bases at V and 0 bases at J, leaving 17 bases unmatched. The CDR3: CATLSTITGTGSYEQYF. The CDR3 nucleotides are TGTGCCACCCTCTCAACAATTACCGGGACAGGCTCCTACGAGCAGTACTTC.

This clonotype was seen repeatedly, ten times or more. The V and J genes are TRBV12-3 or TRBV12-4 and TRBJ1-4; the D gene is possibly TRBD1 (5 bases). V shed 3 bases and J shed 2 bases, with 13 bases lying between them. The CDR3 is 16 residues long. The CDR3 DNA follows: TGTGCCAGCAGTTTGGGGCGGGGATCGACTAATGAAAAACTGTTTTTT. Its translation: CASSLGRGSTNEKLFF.

This clonotype was observed a few times. The chain recombines TRBV5-5 with TRBJ2-7; D unresolved. Germline CDR1 and CDR2: SGHKS and YYEKEE (reference sequence). Trimming cost V 2 bases and J 3 bases, with 12 bases left between them. The CDR3 sequence is 14 residues long. In DNA form, the CDR3 reads TGTGCCAGCAGCTTAGAAGATGCCGTCTACGAGCAGTACTTC. It specifies CASSLEDAVYEQYF.

This clonotype was seen a handful of times. This rearrangement joins TRBV7-9 to TRBJ1-6; 8 bases are shared with TRBD1. The CDR3 runs 15 residues. Trimming cost V 5 bases and J 7 bases; bases outside gene matches: 7. Germline-derived CDR1 and CDR2 are SEHNR and FQNEAQ (reference sequence). CDR3 coding DNA: TGTGCCAGCAGCCCGGACAGGGTTGGGAATTCACCCCTCCACTTT. Translation: CASSPDRVGNSPLHF.

This chain joins TRBV6-2 or TRBV6-3 and TRBJ2-2; no definite D call. Trimming took off 7 bases at V and 3 bases at J, with 12 bases between the two ends. The CDR3 sequence is 14 residues long. The germline gives CDR1 MNHEY, CDR2 SVGEGT. As DNA, the CDR3 is TGTGCCAGCACCAGGTCCTTATACACCGGGGAGCTGTTTTTT. Protein: CASTRSLYTGELFF.

This clonotype was found a few times. The chain has TRBV5-1 and TRBJ2-7; D is possibly TRBD2 (5 bases). The CDR3 covers 13 residues. The V and J ends lost 4 bases and 3 bases respectively, with 11 bases between them. The V gene's germline CDR1 is SGHRS and CDR2 YFSETQ. The CDR3 region has the DNA TGCGCCAGCAGCGAAGCGGTGAACTACGAGCAGTACTTC. This codes for CASSEAVNYEQYF.

Here the CDR3 reads CASSKGPWEPQHF. DNA of the CDR3: TGTGCCAGCAGCAAGGGACCGTGGGAGCCCCAGCATTTT. The rearrangement links TRBV7-3 to TRBJ1-5; possibly TRBD1 for D (5 bases). CDR1 is SGHTA and CDR2 is FQGTGA in the germline V gene. V was pared by 5 bases and J by 8 bases, with 13 bases between. The CDR3 loop spans 13 amino acids.

This clonotype appeared many times. The V and J genes are TRBV7-2 and TRBJ2-1, with 7 bases lining up with TRBD1. CDR1 is SGHTA and CDR2 is FQGNSA in the germline V gene. With 5 bases clipped from V and 3 bases from J, the junction kept 7 bases outside the gene matches. CDR3 size: 15 residues. The CDR3 here is CASSGPGQYYNEQFF. The CDR3 coding sequence is TGTGCCAGCAGCGGACCGGGACAGTACTACAATGAGCAGTTCTTC.